The 12 T cell receptor beta chains given below trace back to one sample, sequenced in a study of blood T cell repertoires in COVID-19. The method was immunoSEQ multiplex PCR; TCRdb's version includes in-frame clones alone and lacks a portion of them. The table has some 200,000 clones, around 90% seen once. The sample taken for sequencing was peripheral blood. The receptors were gathered from a man aged 35 to 55 with active or convalescent COVID-19.

The V gene is TRBV6-5, the J gene TRBJ1-5, with a possible D match to TRBD1 (5 bases). The CDR3 is 13 residues long. V lost 4 bases, J lost 6 bases, and 10 bases lay in between. Germline CDR1 MNHEY, CDR2 SVGAGI. This CDR3 reads CASSLQAPQPQHF. The CDR3 DNA is TGTGCCAGCAGTTTACAGGCCCCTCAGCCCCAGCATTTT.

CDR3 region: CASSSRLGTGDTEAFF. The CDR3 region has the DNA TGTGCCAGCAGCTCCAGATTGGGGACAGGGGACACTGAAGCTTTCTTT. The J gene is TRBJ1-1, the V gene TRBV9; 10 nucleotides line up with TRBD1. This CDR3 contains 16 residues. Germline V CDR1 and CDR2: SGDLS, YYNGEE. V shed 4 bases and J 3 bases; nucleotides not matched to a gene: 9.

The chain carries TRBV3-1 (or the pseudogene TRBV3-2) and TRBJ1-1; the D gene is possibly TRBD1 (6 bases). The V and J ends lost 4 bases and 7 bases respectively, with 10 bases between them. The CDR3 contains 12 residues. The germline gives CDR1 LGHDT, CDR2 YNNKEL (reference sequence). CDR3 in amino acids: CASSREGGEAFF. In DNA form, the CDR3 reads TGTGCCAGCAGCCGGGAGGGGGGTGAAGCTTTCTTT.

The chain couples TRBV27 to TRBJ1-2, with TRBD1 matching over 9 bases. V shed 5 bases and J 7 bases; nucleotides not matched to a gene: 11. CDR1 MNHEY and CDR2 SMNVEV come from the germline V gene (reference sequence). The CDR3 is made up of 15 amino acids. The CDR3 sequence: CASSDPGQGLGGYTF. The DNA of the CDR3 is TGTGCCAGCAGTGATCCGGGACAGGGTTTAGGTGGCTACACCTTC.

This rearrangement joins TRBV5-1 to TRBJ1-1; D is uncertain. The CDR3 is 15 residues long. Germline V gene lookup returns CDR1 SGHRS and CDR2 YFSETQ. Trimming stripped 0 bases from V and 1 base from J, with 10 bases between. CDR3 DNA sequence: TGCGCCAGCAGCTTGGTCACTCCTAGGAACACTGAAGCTTTCTTT. Protein: CASSLVTPRNTEAFF. Supplemented by reference TRBV5-1 and TRBJ1-1, the full variable domain reads KAGVTQTPRYLIKTRGQQVTLSCSPISGHRSVSWYQQTPGQGLQFLFEYFSETQRNKGNFPGRFSGRQFSNSRSEMNVSTLELGDSALYLCASSLVTPRNTEAFFGQGTRLTVV.

This chain joins TRBV4-1 and TRBJ2-2; a weak D match, TRBD1 (6 bases). Germline V lookup: CDR1 MGHRA, CDR2 YSYEKL. V was pared by 0 bases and J by 4 bases, with 15 bases between. The CDR3 has 17 residues. The CDR3 sequence: CASSQDPQGWVTGELFF. CDR3 sequence (DNA): TGCGCCAGCAGCCAAGACCCACAGGGCTGGGTCACCGGGGAGCTGTTTTTT.

The chain joins TRBV15 to TRBJ1-1, with unresolved D. The CDR3 sequence is 12 residues long. CDR1 is LNHNV and CDR2 is YYDKDF in the germline V gene (reference sequence). V gave up 0 bases and J gave up 5 bases, with 4 bases separating them. This CDR3 reads CATSRDQTEAFF. DNA of the CDR3: TGTGCCACCAGCAGAGATCAGACTGAAGCTTTCTTT. Supplemented by reference TRBV15 and TRBJ1-1, the full variable domain reads DAMVIQNPRYQVTQFGKPVTLSCSQTLNHNVMYWYQQKSSQAPKLLFHYYDKDFNNEADTPDNFQSRRPNTSFCFLDIRSPGLGDTAMYLCATSRDQTEAFFGQGTRLTVV.

The chain is built from TRBV18 and TRBJ1-1; TRBD1 might be the D (5 bases). V lost 0 bases and J 0 bases, leaving 11 bases between the germline ends. Germline V gives CDR1 KGHSH, CDR2 LQKENI. The CDR3 totals 16 residues. Here the CDR3 reads CASSPPTRTLNTEAFF. CDR3 DNA: TGTGCCAGCTCACCACCGACACGGACACTGAACACTGAAGCTTTCTTT.

The CDR3: CAISEGAQETQYF. CDR3 in DNA: TGTGCCATCAGTGAAGGGGCCCAAGAGACCCAGTACTTC. The V call is TRBV10-3, the J call TRBJ2-5; tentative D call: TRBD1 (5 bases). This CDR3 region has 13 residues. Germline-derived CDR1 and CDR2 are ENHRY and SYGVKD. V lost 3 bases and J 1 base, leaving 6 bases between the germline ends.

In this sample, this clone turned up many times. The chain is built from TRBV29-1 and TRBJ1-4, with D unclear. CDR3 length equals 14 residues. In germline, CDR1 is SQVTM, CDR2 ANQGSEA. Trimming pared 4 bases from V and 2 bases from J, leaving 11 bases between. CDR3 residues: CSVGRGTTNEKLFF. The CDR3, as DNA: TGCAGCGTTGGCCGGGGAACGACTAATGAAAAACTGTTTTTT. The full variable domain, completed using reference TRBV29-1 and TRBJ1-4, is SAVISQKPSRDICQRGTSLTIQCQVDSQVTMMFWYRQQPGQSLTLIATANQGSEATYESGFVIDKFPISRPNLTFSTLTVSNMSPEDSSIYLCSVGRGTTNEKLFFGSGTQLSVL.

This clone was seen a single time. V is TRBV21-1 and J is TRBJ1-6; no check of the table's D call, TRBD1, against the DNA was made. TRBV21-1 is a pseudogene segment. CDR3 length equals 17 residues. The CDR3 bases are TGTGCCAGCAGCCACAAAAGTCAGGGTGGTAGAGCTTCACCCCTCCACTTT. This codes for CASSHKSQGGRASPLHF.

The chain couples TRBV2 to TRBJ2-1; TRBD2 aligns across 11 bases. Germline trimming cut 7 bases from V and 10 bases from J; bases unmatched to any gene: 6. The CDR3 covers 13 residues. Germline V gene data show CDR1 as SNHLY and CDR2 as FYNNEI. CDR3 DNA: TGTGCCAGCACTAGCGGGGGGTACACAGAGCAGTTCTTC. It encodes CASTSGGYTEQFF.